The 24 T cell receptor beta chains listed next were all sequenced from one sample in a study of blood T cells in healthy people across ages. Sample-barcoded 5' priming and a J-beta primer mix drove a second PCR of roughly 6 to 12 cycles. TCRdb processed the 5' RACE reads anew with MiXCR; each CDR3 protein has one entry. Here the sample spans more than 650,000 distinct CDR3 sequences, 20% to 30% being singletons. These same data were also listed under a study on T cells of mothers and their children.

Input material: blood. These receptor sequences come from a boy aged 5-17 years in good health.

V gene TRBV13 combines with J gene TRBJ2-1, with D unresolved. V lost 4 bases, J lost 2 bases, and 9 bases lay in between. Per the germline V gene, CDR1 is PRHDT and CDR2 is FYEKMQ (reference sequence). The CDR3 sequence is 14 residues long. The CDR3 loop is CASSSEGPYNEQFF. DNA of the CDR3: TGTGCCAGCAGCTCGGAAGGCCCCTACAATGAGCAGTTCTTC.

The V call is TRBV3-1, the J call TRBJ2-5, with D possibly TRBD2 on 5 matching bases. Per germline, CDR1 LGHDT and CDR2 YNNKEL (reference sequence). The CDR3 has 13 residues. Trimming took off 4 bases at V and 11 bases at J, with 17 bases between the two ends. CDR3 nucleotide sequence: TGTGCCAGCAGCCCTTCAGAGGGCAGCCAGCAGTACTTC. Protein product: CASSPSEGSQQYF.

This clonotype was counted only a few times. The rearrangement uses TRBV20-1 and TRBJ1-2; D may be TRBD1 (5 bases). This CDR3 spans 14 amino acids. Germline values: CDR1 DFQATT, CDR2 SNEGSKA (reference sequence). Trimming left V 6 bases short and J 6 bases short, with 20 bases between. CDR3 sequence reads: CSAQGAQPVNGYTF. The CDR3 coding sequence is TGCAGTGCCCAGGGCGCACAGCCTGTGAATGGCTACACCTTC.

The chain's CDR3 is CASSLILLAGGTDTQYF. Written as DNA, the CDR3 is TGCGCCAGCAGCTTGATTTTGCTAGCGGGAGGGACAGATACGCAGTATTTT. The rearrangement joins TRBV5-1 to TRBJ2-3; TRBD2 aligns across 12 bases. The CDR3 covers 17 residues. In germline, CDR1 is SGHRS, CDR2 YFSETQ. The J segment lost 3 bases and the V segment lost 1 base, leaving 6 bases of the junction unmatched.

The chain's CDR3 is CASSQWQETQYF. The CDR3 coding sequence is TGTGCCAGCAGCCAATGGCAAGAGACCCAGTACTTC. The chain couples TRBV3-1 to TRBJ2-5; D is unresolved. Deletions cut 2 bases from V and 2 bases from J, with 3 bases between. This CDR3 contains 12 residues. The germline CDR1 and CDR2 sequences are LGHDT and YNNKEL (reference sequence).

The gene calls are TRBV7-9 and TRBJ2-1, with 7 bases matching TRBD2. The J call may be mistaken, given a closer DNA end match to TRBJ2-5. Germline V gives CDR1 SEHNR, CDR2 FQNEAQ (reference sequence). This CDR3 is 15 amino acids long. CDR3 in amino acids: CASSPPEAGKETQYF. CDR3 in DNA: TGTGCCAGCAGCCCCCCCGAAGCGGGGAAAGAGACCCAGTACTTC.

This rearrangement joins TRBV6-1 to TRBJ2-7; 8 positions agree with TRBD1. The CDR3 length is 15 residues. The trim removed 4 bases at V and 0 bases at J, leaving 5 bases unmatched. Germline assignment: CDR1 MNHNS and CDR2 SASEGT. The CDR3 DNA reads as TGTGCCAGCAGTGGTACGGGACAGGTCTCCTACGAGCAGTACTTC. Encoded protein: CASSGTGQVSYEQYF.

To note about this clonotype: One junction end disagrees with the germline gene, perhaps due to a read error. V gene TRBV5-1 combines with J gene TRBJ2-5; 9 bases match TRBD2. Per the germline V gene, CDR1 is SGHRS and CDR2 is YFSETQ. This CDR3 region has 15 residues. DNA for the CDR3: TGCGCCAGCGGCTTGGAGGCTAGCGGGGTTGAGACCCAGTACTTC. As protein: CASGLEASGVETQYF.

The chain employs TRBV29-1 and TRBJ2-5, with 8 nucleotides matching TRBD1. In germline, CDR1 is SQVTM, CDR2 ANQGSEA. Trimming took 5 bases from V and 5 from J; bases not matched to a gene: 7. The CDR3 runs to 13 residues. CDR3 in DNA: TGCAGCGTTCCACAGGGGGATCGCGAGACCCAGTACTTC. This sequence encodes CSVPQGDRETQYF.

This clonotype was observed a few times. The chain's CDR3 is CSVVRTMGTQYF. CDR3 nucleotide sequence: TGCAGCGTTGTCAGGACGATGGGGACCCAGTACTTC. The J gene is TRBJ2-5, the V gene TRBV29-1, with unresolved D. The CDR3 runs to 12 residues. V lost 4 bases to trimming and J lost 7 bases, with 13 bases between them. Germline V gene data show CDR1 as SQVTM and CDR2 as ANQGSEA.

In DNA, the CDR3 is TGTGCCACCAGCAGAGGACTAGCGGGGATGGGGGAGACCCAGTACTTC. Its protein product is CATSRGLAGMGETQYF. The gene calls are TRBV15 and TRBJ2-5, with 11 positions matching TRBD2. The J segment lost 5 bases and the V segment lost 1 base, leaving 6 bases of the junction unmatched. This CDR3 is 16 amino acids long. CDR1 is LNHNV and CDR2 is YYDKDF in the germline V gene (reference sequence).

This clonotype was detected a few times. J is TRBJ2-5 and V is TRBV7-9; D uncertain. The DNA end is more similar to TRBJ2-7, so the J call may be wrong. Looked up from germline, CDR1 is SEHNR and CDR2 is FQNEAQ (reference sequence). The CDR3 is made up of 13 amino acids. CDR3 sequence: CASSSPQRNEQYF. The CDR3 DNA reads TGTGCCAGCAGCTCCCCACAGCGTAACGAGCAGTACTTC.

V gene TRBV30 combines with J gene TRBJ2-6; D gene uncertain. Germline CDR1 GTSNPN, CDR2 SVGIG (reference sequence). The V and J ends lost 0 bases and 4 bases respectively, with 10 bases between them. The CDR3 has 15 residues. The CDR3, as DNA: TGTGCCTGGAGTGTGGGAAGGCCCGGGGCCAACGTCCTGACTTTC. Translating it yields CAWSVGRPGANVLTF. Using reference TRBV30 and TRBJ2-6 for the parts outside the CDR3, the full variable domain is SQTIHQWPATLVQPVGSPLSLECTVEGTSNPNLYWYRQAAGRGLQLLFYSVGIGQISSEVPQNLSASRPQDRQFILSSKKLLLSDSGFYLCAWSVGRPGANVLTFGAGSRLTVL.

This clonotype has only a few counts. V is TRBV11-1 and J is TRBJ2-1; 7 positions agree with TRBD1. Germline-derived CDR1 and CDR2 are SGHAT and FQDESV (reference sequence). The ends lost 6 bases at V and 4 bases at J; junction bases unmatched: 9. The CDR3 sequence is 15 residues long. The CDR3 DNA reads TGTGCCAGCAGATTCAGGGGGAGCCTTTACAATGAGCAGTTCTTC. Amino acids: CASRFRGSLYNEQFF.

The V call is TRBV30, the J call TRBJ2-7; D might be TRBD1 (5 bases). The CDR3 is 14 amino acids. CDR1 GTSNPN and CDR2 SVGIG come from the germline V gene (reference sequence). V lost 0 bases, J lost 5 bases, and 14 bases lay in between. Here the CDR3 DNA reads TGTGCCTGGAGTGTACAGGTCGGTCGCGACGAGCAGTACTTC. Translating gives CAWSVQVGRDEQYF.

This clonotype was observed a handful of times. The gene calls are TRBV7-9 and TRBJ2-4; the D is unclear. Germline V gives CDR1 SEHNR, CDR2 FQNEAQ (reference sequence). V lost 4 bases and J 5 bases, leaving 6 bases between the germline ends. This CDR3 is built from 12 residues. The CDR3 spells CASSYGENIQYF. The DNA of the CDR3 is TGTGCCAGCAGCTATGGGGAAAACATTCAGTACTTC.

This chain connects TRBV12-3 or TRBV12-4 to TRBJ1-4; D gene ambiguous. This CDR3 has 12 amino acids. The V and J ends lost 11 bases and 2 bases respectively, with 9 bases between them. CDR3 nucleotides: TGTGCCTGTGGTGCGACTAATGAAAAACTGTTTTTT. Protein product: CACGATNEKLFF.

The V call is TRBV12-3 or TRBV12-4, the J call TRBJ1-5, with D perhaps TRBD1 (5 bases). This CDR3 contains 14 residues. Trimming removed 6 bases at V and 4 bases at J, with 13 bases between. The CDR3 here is CASRPWGGNQPQHF. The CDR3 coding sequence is TGTGCCAGCAGACCCTGGGGGGGTAATCAGCCCCAGCATTTT.

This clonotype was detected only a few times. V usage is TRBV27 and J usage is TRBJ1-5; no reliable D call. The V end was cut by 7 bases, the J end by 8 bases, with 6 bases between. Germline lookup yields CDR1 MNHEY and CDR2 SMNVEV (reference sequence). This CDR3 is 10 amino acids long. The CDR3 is CASIPEPQHF. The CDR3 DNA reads TGTGCCAGCATTCCCGAGCCCCAGCATTTT.

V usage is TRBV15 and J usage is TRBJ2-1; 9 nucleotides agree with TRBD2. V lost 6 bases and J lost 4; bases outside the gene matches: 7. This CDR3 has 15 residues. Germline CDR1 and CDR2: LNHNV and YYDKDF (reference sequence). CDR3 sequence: CATSMGAGGYNEQFF. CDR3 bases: TGTGCCACCAGTATGGGAGCGGGGGGTTACAATGAGCAGTTCTTC. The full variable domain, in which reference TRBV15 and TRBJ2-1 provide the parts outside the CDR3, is DAMVIQNPRYQVTQFGKPVTLSCSQTLNHNVMYWYQQKSSQAPKLLFHYYDKDFNNEADTPDNFQSRRPNTSFCFLDIRSPGLGDTAMYLCATSMGAGGYNEQFFGPGTRLTVL.

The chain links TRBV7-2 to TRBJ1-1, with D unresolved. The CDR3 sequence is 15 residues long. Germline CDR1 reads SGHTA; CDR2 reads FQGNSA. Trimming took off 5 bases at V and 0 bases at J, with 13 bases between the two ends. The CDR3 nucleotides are TGTGCCAGCAGCCCCCCCCGACGGGTGAACACTGAAGCTTTCTTT. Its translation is CASSPPRRVNTEAFF.

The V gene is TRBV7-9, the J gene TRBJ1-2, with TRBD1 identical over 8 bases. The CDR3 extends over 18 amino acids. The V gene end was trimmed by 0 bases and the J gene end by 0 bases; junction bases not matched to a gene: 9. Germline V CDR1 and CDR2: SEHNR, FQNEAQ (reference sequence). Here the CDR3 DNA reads TGTGCCAGCAGCTTAGCGTCGGCAGGGGGCTTGACTAACTATGGCTACACCTTC. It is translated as CASSLASAGGLTNYGYTF.

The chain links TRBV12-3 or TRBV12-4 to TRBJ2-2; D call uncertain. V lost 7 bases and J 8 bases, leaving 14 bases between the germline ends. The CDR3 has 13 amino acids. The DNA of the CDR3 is TGTGCCAGCATCCCGGACGGTAGGGGGGAGCTGTTTTTT. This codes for CASIPDGRGELFF.

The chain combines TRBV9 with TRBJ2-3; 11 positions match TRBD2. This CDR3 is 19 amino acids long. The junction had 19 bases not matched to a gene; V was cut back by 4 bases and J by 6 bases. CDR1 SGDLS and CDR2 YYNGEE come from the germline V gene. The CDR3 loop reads CASSPNHRVAGGSQDTQYF. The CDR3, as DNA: TGTGCCAGCAGCCCGAACCATCGGGTAGCGGGGGGGAGCCAGGATACGCAGTATTTT.